The 25 T cell receptor beta chains presented below share a single source sample, sequenced in a study of tissue T cells after allogeneic stem cell transplantation. Method: immunoSEQ multiplex PCR; TCRdb's copy keeps in-frame clones and lacks some. This table holds about 8,200 clones, approximately 45% found once. The time point was: mouse harvest day 7 after allogeneic transplant. Mouse grafts combined 10^7 T-cell-depleted bone marrow cells with 10^6 splenic CD5+ T cells. The sample taken for sequencing was skin. The receptors originated from a female BALB/c mouse given C57BL/6 T cells with graft-versus-host disease after an allogeneic hematopoietic cell transplant.

Points on this clone: Gene names and germline refer to mouse. Read sequence stops 1 residue before the CDR3 end, and the germline J gene provides the missing end. The sample carries other DNA sequences with the same CDR3. The V and J genes are TRBV3 and TRBJ2-7; TRBD2 aligns across 9 bases. The germline gives CDR1 SNHLY, CDR2 FYNGKV (reference sequence). The CDR3 is made up of 13 amino acids. V shed 5 bases and J 2 bases; nucleotides not matched to a gene: 1. Here the CDR3 reads CASSDWGPYEQYF. The sequenced part of the CDR3 DNA is TGTGCCAGCAGCGACTGGGGGCCCTATGAACAGTAC.

With respect to this clone: Gene names denote mouse genes. The read falls 1 residue short of the CDR3 end, and the missing part is taken from the germline J gene. The chain couples TRBV19 to TRBJ1-1; D uncertain. This CDR3 contains 14 residues. CDR1 FNHDT and CDR2 SITEND come from the germline V gene (reference sequence). V was clipped by 0 bases and J by 1 base, with 7 bases between them. The DNA read from the CDR3 is TGTGCCAGCAGTATAGATCACATAAACACAGAAGTCTTC. It translates to CASSIDHINTEVF. The entire CDR3 is CASSIDHINTEVFF.

This clone is labeled medium-sized. Gene names refer to mouse genes. The CDR3 extends 1 residue past the end of the read, so its final part is completed from the germline J gene. The chain has TRBV2 and TRBJ1-3, with 7 bases aligning to TRBD1. Per the germline V gene, CDR1 is LGHNA and CDR2 is YSYQKL. The CDR3 contains 15 residues. The V and J ends lost 4 bases and 2 bases, in that order; junction bases with no gene match: 5. The DNA read from the CDR3 is TGTGCCAGCAGCCTCCCTCAGGGGGCTGGAAATACGCTCTAT. This codes for CASSLPQGAGNTLY. From start to end, the CDR3 is CASSLPQGAGNTLYF. The complete variable domain, with remaining parts taken from reference TRBV2 and TRBJ1-3, reads DPKIIQKPKYLVAVTGSEKILICEQYLGHNAMYWYRQSAKKPLEFMFSYSYQKLMDNQTASSRFQPQSSKKNHLDLQITALKPDDSATYFCASSLPQGAGNTLYFGEGSRLIVV.

A note on this clone: Mouse gene names and germline throughout. From the germline J gene comes the end of the CDR3, since the read stops 1 residue before it. The V gene is TRBV3, the J gene TRBJ2-7; the D is unclear. V gave up 2 bases and J gave up 0 bases, with 8 bases separating them. CDR1 and CDR2 (germline): SNHLY, FYNGKV (reference sequence). The CDR3 extends over 14 amino acids. The CDR3 bases that were read are TGTGCCAGCAGCTTACGGGGTAGCTCCTATGAACAGTAC. Protein product: CASSLRGSSYEQY. The full-length CDR3 reads as CASSLRGSSYEQYF.

About this clone: The genes and germline here are from mouse. The CDR3 goes on 1 residue after the read ends, and that part is filled in from the germline J gene. The chain links TRBV26 to TRBJ2-5; D gene ambiguous. This CDR3 contains 13 residues. Per the germline V gene, CDR1 is KGHPV and CDR2 is FQNQEV (reference sequence). Trimming left V 2 bases short and J 5 bases short, with 8 bases between. The sequenced part of the CDR3 DNA is TGTGCCAGCAGTCTGACTGAGGGAGACACCCAGTAC. Amino acids: CASSLTEGDTQY. The CDR3 reads in full as CASSLTEGDTQYF.

In the case of this clone: Gene names refer to mouse genes. The read comes to an end 1 residue before the CDR3 does, leaving the germline J gene to fill in the end. V gene TRBV3 combines with J gene TRBJ2-3, with 8 positions matching TRBD2. The CDR3 runs to 15 residues. Germline CDR1 SNHLY, CDR2 FYNGKV (reference sequence). V trimming: 2 bases; J trimming: 3 bases; junction bases outside the gene matches: 4. The covered CDR3 bases are TGTGCCAGCAGCTTAATGGGGGGGAGGGCAGAAACGCTGTAT. Protein: CASSLMGGRAETLY. Given in full, the CDR3 is CASSLMGGRAETLYF.

To note about this clone: Gene names are mouse gene names. The read terminates 1 residue ahead of where the CDR3 ends, so the germline J gene completes it. J is TRBJ2-1 and V is TRBV13-3, with 7 bases that match TRBD2. With V trimmed by 2 bases and J by 4 bases, 3 bases remained unmatched. Looked up from germline, CDR1 is NNHDY and CDR2 is SYVADS. The CDR3 is 14 residues long. This chain's CDR3 is CASSENWGYAEQFF. The CDR3 DNA, read in part, is TGTGCCAGCAGTGAAAACTGGGGATATGCTGAGCAGTTC.

This clone was picked up a small number of times. All gene names here are mouse names. The observed sequence ends 1 residue before the CDR3 terminus, with the missing tail filled in from the germline J gene. V gene TRBV26 combines with J gene TRBJ2-5; 7 nucleotides align to TRBD2. The CDR3 covers 13 residues. With V trimmed by 8 bases and J by 0 bases, 2 bases remained unmatched. Germline lookup yields CDR1 KGHPV and CDR2 FQNQEV (reference sequence). CDR3 residues: CASGGVNQDTQYF. CDR3 DNA (partial): TGTGCCAGCGGGGGGGTTAACCAAGACACCCAGTAC.

Concerning this clone itself: Germline and genes: mouse. The CDR3 sequence is CASSLSQQDTQYF. CDR3 DNA, as far as it was read: TGTGCCAGCAGTCTGTCACAACAAGACACCCAGTAC. The chain uses TRBV26 and TRBJ2-5; D unresolved. Read coverage stops 1 residue before the CDR3 terminus; the germline J gene supplies the remainder. Trimming removed 0 bases from V and 3 bases from J, with 4 bases in between. Per germline, CDR1 KGHPV and CDR2 FQNQEV (reference sequence). The CDR3 length is 13 residues.

In the case of this clone: The germline and genes are mouse ones. The read finishes 1 residue shy of the CDR3 end, and the germline J gene is used to complete it. J is TRBJ2-5 and V is TRBV13-2, with TRBD1 matching over 7 bases. Looked up from germline, CDR1 is NNHNN and CDR2 is SYGAGS (reference sequence). V lost 3 bases, J lost 2 bases, and 3 bases stayed unmatched. There are 14 residues in the CDR3. CDR3 sequence reads: CASGVQGVQDTQYF. The sequenced CDR3 bases are TGTGCCAGCGGTGTCCAGGGGGTCCAAGACACCCAGTAC.

This clone has just a few counts. The genes and germline here are from mouse. CDR3 DNA, as far as it was read: TGTGCCAGCAGTCTACCCGGGACAGGGGACACCCAGTAC. It yields the protein CASSLPGTGDTQY. The full CDR3 reads CASSLPGTGDTQYF. The genes are TRBV26 and TRBJ2-5; 9 nucleotides align to TRBD1. The read is 1 residue too short to cover the CDR3 end, so that end is filled in from the germline J gene. Germline lookup yields CDR1 KGHPV and CDR2 FQNQEV (reference sequence). The junction had 4 bases not matched to a gene; V was cut back by 3 bases and J by 6 bases. This CDR3 comprises 14 residues.

A note on this clone: Mouse gene names apply. The CDR3 is cut off 1 residue early in the read; its end comes from the germline J gene. This rearrangement joins TRBV23 to TRBJ1-3. Per the germline V gene, CDR1 is KGHTA and CDR2 is FQNQQP. The CDR3 runs 15 residues. The chain's CDR3 is CSSSQSGDSGNTLYF. CDR3 DNA, as far as it was read: TGCTCCAGCAGTCAATCGGGGGATTCTGGAAATACGCTCTAT. Supplemented by reference TRBV23 and TRBJ1-3, the full variable domain reads DAAVTQKPRYLIKMKGQEAEMKCIPEKGHTAVFWYQQKQSKELKFLIYFQNQQPLDQIDMVKERFSAVCPSSSLCSLGIRTCEAEDSALYLCSSSQSGDSGNTLYFGEGSRLIVV.

This clone has a handful of counts. Each gene name is a mouse one. Read sequence stops 1 residue before the CDR3 end, and the germline J gene provides the missing end. The V call is TRBV3, the J call TRBJ1-2; weak D call: TRBD1 (5 bases). The CDR3 is 13 amino acids. The germline V gene has CDR1 SNHLY and CDR2 FYNGKV (reference sequence). The germline V and J ends were trimmed by 5 bases and 4 bases, with 11 bases remaining between them. The CDR3 bases that were read are TGTGCCAGCAGCCCCAGGGTGGGCTCCGACTACACC. Translating it yields CASSPRVGSDYT. The full CDR3 is CASSPRVGSDYTF.

In its sample, this clone ranks as medium-sized. Genes and germline come from the mouse. The CDR3: CASSLTGGRDEQYF. The CDR3 bases that were read are TGTGCAAGCAGCTTAACCGGGGGGCGCGATGAACAGTAC. The chain uses TRBV16 and TRBJ2-7, with D possibly matching TRBD2 (7 bases). The read terminates 1 residue before the CDR3 end, so the remaining end is supplied by the germline J gene. Germline CDR1 SGHSA, CDR2 FRNQAP. Trimming removed 2 bases at V and 5 bases at J, with 13 bases between. The CDR3 totals 14 residues.

In regard to this clone: Genes and germline are mouse. The CDR3 end falls 1 residue outside the read, so it is completed with the germline J gene. This rearrangement joins TRBV12-2 to TRBJ2-4; D is uncertain. V was shortened by 0 bases and J by 1 base, with 7 bases between the two germline ends. This CDR3 contains 14 residues. Germline CDR1 SGHLS, CDR2 HYDKME. CDR3: CASSLGEGQNTLYF. The CDR3 bases that were read are TGTGCCAGCTCTCTCGGGGAGGGTCAAAACACCTTGTAC.

A few counts support this clone. Gene names follow the mouse nomenclature. The read ends 1 residue shy of where the CDR3 ends; the end is completed using the germline J gene. The rearrangement links TRBV3 to TRBJ2-7; D unclear. Germline-derived CDR1 and CDR2 are SNHLY and FYNGKV (reference sequence). Trimming stripped 1 base from V and 7 bases from J, with 2 bases between. The CDR3 has 10 amino acids. The CDR3 bases that were read are TGTGCCAGCAGCTTAGGCGAACAGTAC. Protein product: CASSLGEQY. The full CDR3 is CASSLGEQYF.

This clone is medium-sized. Gene names denote mouse genes. The read terminates 1 residue ahead of where the CDR3 ends, so the germline J gene completes it. The chain couples TRBV26 to TRBJ2-2; TRBD1 might be the D (6 bases). The CDR3 is 15 amino acids. The germline V and J ends were trimmed by 4 bases and 1 base, with 10 bases remaining between them. Germline values: CDR1 KGHPV, CDR2 FQNQEV (reference sequence). The CDR3 DNA, read in part, is TGTGCCAGCAGTCGGGGACATAAAAACACCGGGCAGCTCTAC. Protein product: CASSRGHKNTGQLY. The entire CDR3 protein reads CASSRGHKNTGQLYF.

This clone showed up just a few times. Mouse germline and gene names are used. The CDR3 is cut off 1 residue early in the read; its end comes from the germline J gene. V is TRBV16 and J is TRBJ2-7, with TRBD1 as a possible D gene (6 bases). CDR3 length: 13 amino acids. Germline V gene sequence: CDR1 SGHSA, CDR2 FRNQAP. V was shortened by 2 bases and J by 6 bases, with 11 bases between the two germline ends. The CDR3 sequence is CASSLTGRSEQYF. The covered CDR3 bases are TGTGCAAGCAGCTTAACAGGGAGGTCTGAACAGTAC.

Regarding this clone: Mouse gene names and germline throughout. The CDR3 end is not reached by the read, which stops 1 residue before it; the germline J gene fills it in. The rearrangement uses TRBV29 and TRBJ1-1, with TRBD1 as a possible D gene (5 bases). Between the trimmed V and J ends, which lost 2 bases and 0 bases, there was a span of 7 bases. Germline V gene data show CDR1 as MSHET and CDR2 as SYDVDS. This CDR3 is built from 14 residues. The covered CDR3 bases are TGTGCTAGCAGTTTAGGCAGGGCAAACACAGAAGTCTTC. Translating gives CASSLGRANTEVF. The entire CDR3 protein reads CASSLGRANTEVFF. The whole variable domain, filled in from reference TRBV29 and TRBJ1-1, reads DMKVTQMPRYLIKRMGENVLLECGQDMSHETMYWYRQDPGLGLQLIYISYDVDSNSEGDIPKGYRVSRKKREHFSLILDSAKTNQTSVYFCASSLGRANTEVFFGKGTRLTVV.

This clone appeared a few times. Mouse germline and gene names are used. The read finishes 1 residue shy of the CDR3 end, and the germline J gene is used to complete it. The genes are TRBV26 and TRBJ2-5, with 8 bases matching TRBD1. V trimming: 6 bases; J trimming: 1 base; junction bases outside the gene matches: 3. CDR1 and CDR2 (germline): KGHPV, FQNQEV (reference sequence). CDR3 length: 14 residues. CDR3 bases read: TGTGCCAGCAGCAGGGGGCGCGACCAAGACACCCAGTAC. Its translation: CASSRGRDQDTQY. The entire CDR3 reads CASSRGRDQDTQYF.

Notes on this clone: Gene names refer to mouse genes. The CDR3 extends 1 residue past the end of the read, so its final part is completed from the germline J gene. The chain employs TRBV26 and TRBJ2-7, with TRBD2 matching 11 bases. Per the germline V gene, CDR1 is KGHPV and CDR2 is FQNQEV (reference sequence). Trimming took 5 bases from V and 4 from J; bases not matched to a gene: 4. There are 14 residues in the CDR3. The CDR3 is CASSIRDWGYEQYF. The sequenced CDR3 bases are TGTGCCAGCAGTATCCGGGACTGGGGGTATGAACAGTAC.

This clone was seen a single time. The genes and germline here are from mouse. The read gets to within 1 residue of the CDR3 end, and the germline J gene fills in the rest. The J gene is TRBJ2-7, the V gene TRBV19; TRBD2 aligns across 7 bases. The V segment lost 2 bases and the J segment 5 bases; nucleotides outside the gene matches: 1. Looked up from germline, CDR1 is FNHDT and CDR2 is SITEND (reference sequence). This CDR3 comprises 12 residues. Here the CDR3 reads CASSILGDEQYF. The DNA read from the CDR3 is TGTGCCAGCAGTATTCTGGGGGATGAACAGTAC.

Of note for this clone: Gene names are mouse gene names. Read sequence stops 1 residue before the CDR3 end, and the germline J gene provides the missing end. J is TRBJ2-7 and V is TRBV13-1; the D gene could be TRBD1 or TRBD2 (7 bases each). The ends were cut back, 0 bases at V and 7 bases at J, with 11 bases in the middle. There are 13 residues in the CDR3. Germline assignment: CDR1 NSHNY and CDR2 SYGAGN. CDR3 protein: CASSDAGGGEQYF. The sequenced part of the CDR3 DNA is TGTGCCAGCAGTGATGCAGGGGGGGGAGAACAGTAC.

This clone was found a few times. Mouse germline and gene names are used. The CDR3 end lies 1 residue beyond the end of the read and is filled in from the germline J gene. The rearrangement links TRBV13-2 to TRBJ2-7; D may be TRBD1 (5 bases). Germline CDR1 reads NNHNN; CDR2 reads SYGAGS (reference sequence). The CDR3 loop spans 12 amino acids. The ends were cut back, 2 bases at V and 3 bases at J, with 6 bases in the middle. Incomplete CDR3 DNA: TGTGCCAGCGGTGAGAGGGGCTATGAACAGTAC. Amino acids: CASGERGYEQY. The whole CDR3 sequence is CASGERGYEQYF.

This clone was detected only a few times. Genes and germline come from the mouse. The read terminates 1 residue before the CDR3 end, so the remaining end is supplied by the germline J gene. The chain couples TRBV26 to TRBJ2-2; D ambiguous. The V gene lost 2 bases and the J gene lost 2 bases, with 6 bases spanning the gap. Germline CDR1 is KGHPV and CDR2 is FQNQEV (reference sequence). The CDR3 is 14 residues long. CDR3 sequence reads: CASSLGVNTGQLYF. The CDR3 DNA, read in part, is TGTGCCAGCAGTCTGGGGGTGAACACCGGGCAGCTCTAC.